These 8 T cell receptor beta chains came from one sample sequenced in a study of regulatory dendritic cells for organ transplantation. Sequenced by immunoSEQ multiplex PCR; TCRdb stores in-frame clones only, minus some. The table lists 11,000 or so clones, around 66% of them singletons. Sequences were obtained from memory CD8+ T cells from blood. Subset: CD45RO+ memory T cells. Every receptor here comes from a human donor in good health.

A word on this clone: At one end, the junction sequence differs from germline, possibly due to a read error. In DNA, the CDR3 is TGTGCTAGCAGCTTGTCAGTGGACTCTGGAAACACCATATATTTT. Its translation: CASSLSVDSGNTIYF. This sequence joins TRBV7-7 and TRBJ1-3; D unclear. This CDR3 comprises 15 residues. Germline CDR1 and CDR2: SSHAT and FNYEAQ (reference sequence).

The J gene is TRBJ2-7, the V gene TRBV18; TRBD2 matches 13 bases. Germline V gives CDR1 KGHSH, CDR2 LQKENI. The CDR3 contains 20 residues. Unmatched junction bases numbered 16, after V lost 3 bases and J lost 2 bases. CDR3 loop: CASSPAWGRTSGSATYEQYF. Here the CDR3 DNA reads TGTGCCAGCTCACCGGCATGGGGCAGGACTAGCGGGAGTGCAACCTACGAGCAGTACTTC.

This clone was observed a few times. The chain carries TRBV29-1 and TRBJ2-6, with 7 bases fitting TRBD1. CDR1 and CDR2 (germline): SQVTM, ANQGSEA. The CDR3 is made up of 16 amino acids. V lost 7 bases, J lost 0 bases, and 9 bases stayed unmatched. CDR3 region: CSATQGFGSGANVLTF. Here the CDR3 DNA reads TGCAGCGCCACACAGGGGTTCGGCTCTGGGGCCAACGTCCTGACTTTC.

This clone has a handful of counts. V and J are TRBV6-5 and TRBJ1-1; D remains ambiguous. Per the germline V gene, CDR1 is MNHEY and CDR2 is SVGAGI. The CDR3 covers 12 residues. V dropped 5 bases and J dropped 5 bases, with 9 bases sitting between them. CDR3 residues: CASSIGETEAFF. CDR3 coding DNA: TGTGCCAGCAGTATTGGGGAAACTGAAGCTTTCTTT.

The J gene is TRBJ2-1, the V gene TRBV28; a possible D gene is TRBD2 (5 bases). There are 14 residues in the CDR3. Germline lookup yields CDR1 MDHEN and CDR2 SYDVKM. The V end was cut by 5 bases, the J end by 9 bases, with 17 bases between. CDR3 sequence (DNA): TGTGCCAGCAGTCCCCTCAGTTCGGGGAGTGAGCAGTTCTTC. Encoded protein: CASSPLSSGSEQFF.

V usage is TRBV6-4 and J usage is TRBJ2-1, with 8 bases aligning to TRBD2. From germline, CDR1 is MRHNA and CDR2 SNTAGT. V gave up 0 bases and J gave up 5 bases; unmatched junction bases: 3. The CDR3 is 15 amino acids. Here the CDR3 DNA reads TGTGCCAGCAGTGACTCCACTAGCGGTAACAATGAGCAGTTCTTC. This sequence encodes CASSDSTSGNNEQFF.

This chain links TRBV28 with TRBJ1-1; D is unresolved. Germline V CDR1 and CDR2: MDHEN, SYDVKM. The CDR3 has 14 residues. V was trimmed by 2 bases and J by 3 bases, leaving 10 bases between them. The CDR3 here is CASSLPLPHTEAFF. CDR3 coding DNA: TGTGCCAGCAGTTTACCTTTACCGCACACTGAAGCTTTCTTT.

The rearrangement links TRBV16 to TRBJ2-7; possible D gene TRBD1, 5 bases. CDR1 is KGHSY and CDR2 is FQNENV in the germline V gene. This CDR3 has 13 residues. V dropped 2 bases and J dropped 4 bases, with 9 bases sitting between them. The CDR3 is CASSQLGQYEQYF. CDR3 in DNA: TGTGCCAGCAGCCAACTAGGACAATACGAGCAGTACTTC.